These 23 T cell receptor beta chains were sequenced from one sample in a study of blood T cell repertoires in COVID-19. Sequencing was performed with immunoSEQ multiplex PCR; in TCRdb, only in-frame clones are kept and a portion is missing. The repertoire has about 320,000 clones, roughly 87% of them found once; the top ten carry about 6%. Sequencing input: PBMCs or T cells enriched from blood (not recorded which). These receptors all stem from a woman aged 25-40 years who had recovered from COVID-19.

The table lists this clone with a few counts. The same CDR3 arises from other DNA sequences in this sample as well. V and J are TRBV5-6 and TRBJ1-3; D is unresolved. Germline loops: CDR1 SGHDT, CDR2 YYEEEE. The CDR3 is made up of 14 amino acids. V gave up 0 bases and J gave up 3 bases, with 7 bases separating them. CDR3 loop: CASSLAAGGNTIYF. DNA for the CDR3: TGTGCCAGCAGCTTGGCCGCGGGTGGAAACACCATATATTTT.

V is TRBV13 and J is TRBJ2-7; D may be TRBD1 (6 bases). V shed 5 bases and J shed 2 bases, with 19 bases lying between them. There are 16 residues in the CDR3. CDR1 PRHDT and CDR2 FYEKMQ come from the germline V gene (reference sequence). The CDR3 loop reads CASSPRWGLGTYEQYF. For the CDR3, the DNA is TGTGCCAGCAGCCCCCGGTGGGGGCTGGGGACCTACGAGCAGTACTTC.

The V call is TRBV30, the J call TRBJ2-3, with D maybe TRBD1 (6 bases). From germline, CDR1 is GTSNPN and CDR2 SVGIG (reference sequence). This CDR3 has 16 residues. The V and J ends lost 0 bases and 3 bases respectively, with 16 bases between them. This CDR3 is CAWSVARAGVTDTQYF. Here the CDR3 DNA reads TGTGCCTGGAGTGTAGCCCGGGCAGGGGTAACAGATACGCAGTATTTT.

The rearrangement joins TRBV28 to TRBJ2-4; 7 bases fit TRBD1. CDR1 and CDR2 (germline): MDHEN, SYDVKM. This CDR3 contains 14 residues. V was pared by 10 bases and J by 8 bases, with 14 bases of the junction left unmatched. In DNA form, the CDR3 reads TGTGCCACCACGTCTCACAGGGGAGCGGACATTCAGTACTTC. The encoded protein is CATTSHRGADIQYF.

This sequence joins TRBV6-2 or TRBV6-3 and TRBJ1-2; TRBD1 agrees at 12 bases. Germline CDR1 reads MNHEY; CDR2 reads SVGEGT. The CDR3 contains 17 residues. V shed 0 bases, J shed 0 bases, and the junction held 2 bases outside the gene matches. CDR3 in amino acids: CASSYSGQGATNYGYTF. The CDR3 coding sequence is TGTGCCAGCAGTTACTCGGGACAGGGGGCTACTAACTATGGCTACACCTTC.

The chain employs TRBV12-3 or TRBV12-4 and TRBJ1-1; unclear D gene. CDR3 length: 13 amino acids. Deletions cut 6 bases from V and 1 base from J, with 9 bases between. The CDR3 reads CASSPQRNTEAFF. Here the CDR3 DNA reads TGTGCCAGCAGCCCACAGAGGAACACTGAAGCTTTCTTT.

The chain carries TRBV28 and TRBJ1-2; D possibly corresponds to TRBD1 (6 bases). CDR1 and CDR2 from the germline V gene are MDHEN and SYDVKM. CDR3 size: 16 residues. Trimming took off 7 bases at V and 1 base at J, with 19 bases between the two ends. The chain's CDR3 is CASTPRWDTGNYGYTF. CDR3 DNA sequence: TGTGCCAGCACCCCCCGGTGGGACACCGGTAACTATGGCTACACCTTC.

The rearrangement joins TRBV19 to TRBJ2-2, with D maybe TRBD2 (5 bases). The CDR3 spans 15 residues. V shed 6 bases and J shed 4 bases, with 15 bases lying between them. CDR1 and CDR2 (germline): LNHDA, SQIVND (reference sequence). CDR3 protein: CASRLAGGFTGELFF. The CDR3 DNA sequence: TGTGCCAGTAGGCTGGCTGGCGGGTTCACCGGGGAGCTGTTTTTT.

The table lists this clone with a count of one. The V and J genes are TRBV18 and TRBJ1-2; possibly TRBD1 for D (6 bases). This CDR3 spans 13 amino acids. In germline, CDR1 is KGHSH, CDR2 LQKENI. V was clipped by 4 bases and J by 3 bases, with 9 bases between them. The chain's CDR3 is CASSRYRDYGYTF. CDR3 nucleotides: TGTGCCAGCTCACGATACAGGGACTATGGCTACACCTTC.

This clone is a singleton in its sample. This chain links TRBV5-1 with TRBJ1-2, with D perhaps TRBD1 (6 bases). The CDR3 totals 15 residues. Germline CDR1 reads SGHRS; CDR2 reads YFSETQ. Trimming took 3 bases from V and 8 from J, leaving 20 bases between them. CDR3 sequence (DNA): TGCGCCAGCAGCTCGGGGGGCGAGGCTATGTGGGGCTACACCTTC. This encodes CASSSGGEAMWGYTF.

This chain links TRBV30 with TRBJ1-2; D is uncertain. Trimming removed 5 bases from V and 1 base from J, with 5 bases in between. CDR3 length: 11 amino acids. CDR1 and CDR2 (germline): GTSNPN, SVGIG (reference sequence). CDR3 region: CAWALNYGYTF. DNA of the CDR3: TGTGCCTGGGCACTTAACTATGGCTACACCTTC.

The chain links TRBV6-2 or TRBV6-3 to TRBJ1-5; TRBD1 agrees at 9 bases. The CDR3 covers 17 residues. CDR1 MNHEY and CDR2 SVGEGT come from the germline V gene. With V trimmed by 2 bases and J by 6 bases, 11 bases remained unmatched. CDR3 in amino acids: CASSYPQTGGKTQPQHF. The CDR3 DNA follows: TGTGCCAGCAGTTACCCCCAGACAGGGGGAAAAACTCAGCCCCAGCATTTT.

This clone was seen only once. Written as DNA, the CDR3 is TGCAGCGTTGGGACAGGGAGCACTGAAGCTTTCTTT. This encodes CSVGTGSTEAFF. The rearrangement uses TRBV29-1 and TRBJ1-1; 8 bases align to TRBD1. This CDR3 region has 12 residues. Germline V CDR1 and CDR2: SQVTM, ANQGSEA. Trimming cost V 4 bases and J 4 bases; bases outside gene matches: 2.

V gene TRBV11-2 combines with J gene TRBJ1-1; 10 positions agree with TRBD1. The CDR3 is made up of 16 amino acids. V gave up 1 base and J gave up 1 base; unmatched junction bases: 3. In germline, CDR1 is SGHAT, CDR2 FQNNGV. The CDR3: CASSLGQGAQNTEAFF. CDR3 in DNA: TGTGCCAGCAGCTTAGGACAGGGGGCCCAGAACACTGAAGCTTTCTTT.

The V call is TRBV19, the J call TRBJ1-2; 7 nucleotides line up with TRBD1. After removal of 3 bases from V and 4 bases from J, the junction contained 5 bases not matched to a gene. The CDR3 is 14 amino acids. Germline assignment: CDR1 LNHDA and CDR2 SQIVND (reference sequence). The CDR3 DNA reads TGTGCCAGTAGTATGGACCGGGACAGCTATGGCTACACCTTC. Protein product: CASSMDRDSYGYTF.

V usage is TRBV6-5 and J usage is TRBJ1-2; a weak D match, TRBD1 (6 bases). This CDR3 has 13 residues. The germline V and J ends were trimmed by 2 bases and 8 bases, with 12 bases remaining between them. CDR1 is MNHEY, CDR2 SVGAGI, per germline. CDR3 loop: CASSYGQGNGYTF. The CDR3 DNA reads TGTGCCAGCAGTTACGGTCAGGGGAACGGCTACACCTTC.

For this clone: At the DNA level, this CDR3 is encoded by other sequences in the same sample as well. The chain links TRBV5-1 to TRBJ1-1; perhaps TRBD1 as D (5 bases). The germline V gene has CDR1 SGHRS and CDR2 YFSETQ. This CDR3 contains 13 residues. V was pared by 4 bases and J by 1 base, with 8 bases between. The CDR3 reads CASSSTGNTEAFF. CDR3 DNA: TGCGCCAGCAGCAGCACAGGGAACACTGAAGCTTTCTTT.

In its sample, this clone was seen once. V gene TRBV9 combines with J gene TRBJ1-2; tentative D call: TRBD1 (6 bases). The ends were cut back, 2 bases at V and 4 bases at J, with 12 bases in the middle. The germline V gene encodes CDR1 SGDLS and CDR2 YYNGEE. The CDR3 length is 14 residues. The DNA for the CDR3 is TGTGCCAGCAGCGTTGCCGGGACAAGCTATGGCTACACCTTC. Translating gives CASSVAGTSYGYTF. The variable domain in full, completed from reference TRBV9 and TRBJ1-2, reads DSGVTQTPKHLITATGQRVTLRCSPRSGDLSVYWYQQSLDQGLQFLIQYYNGEERAKGNILERFSAQQFPDLHSELNLSSLELGDSALYFCASSVAGTSYGYTFGSGTRLTVV.

The chain links TRBV2 to TRBJ1-1; D is undetermined. Germline V gene sequence: CDR1 SNHLY, CDR2 FYNNEI. V dropped 5 bases and J dropped 5 bases, with 3 bases sitting between them. The CDR3 has 10 residues. The CDR3 DNA reads TGTGCCAGCAGTTTAACTGAAGCTTTCTTT. As protein: CASSLTEAFF.

This clone has a single count. The chain combines TRBV12-3 or TRBV12-4 with TRBJ1-2, with D uncertain. The CDR3 contains 13 residues. V was pared by 6 bases and J by 1 base, with 9 bases between. This CDR3 is CASSIRLNYGYTF. The CDR3 region has the DNA TGTGCCAGCAGCATCAGGCTTAACTATGGCTACACCTTC.

V is TRBV5-5 and J is TRBJ2-7, with 10 bases aligning to TRBD1. V was clipped by 0 bases and J by 4 bases; unmatched bases: 7. Germline CDR1 SGHKS, CDR2 YYEKEE (reference sequence). The CDR3 loop spans 16 amino acids. DNA for the CDR3: TGTGCCAGCAGCTTGGCGGGGGGACAGGGGTGGTACGAGCAGTACTTC. Translation gives CASSLAGGQGWYEQYF.

The rearrangement uses TRBV6-4 and TRBJ1-4, with 7 bases aligning to TRBD1. The J segment lost 7 bases and the V segment lost 4 bases, leaving 9 bases of the junction unmatched. The CDR3 runs 15 residues. The germline CDR1 and CDR2 sequences are MRHNA and SNTAGT. The CDR3 region is CASSGFLQGSEKLFF. CDR3 nucleotides: TGTGCCAGCAGTGGGTTCCTACAGGGGTCTGAAAAACTGTTTTTT.

V and J are TRBV18 and TRBJ2-7; weak D call: TRBD1 (6 bases). This CDR3 is built from 14 residues. Germline V gene lookup returns CDR1 KGHSH and CDR2 LQKENI. Between the trimmed V and J ends, which lost 6 bases and 2 bases, there was a span of 14 bases. The CDR3 protein is CASSPRTDTYEQYF. For the CDR3, the DNA is TGTGCCAGCTCTCCTCGGACAGACACCTACGAGCAGTACTTC.